The 29 T cell receptor beta chains in this list originate from one sample, sequenced in a study of regulatory T cells in long-lasting Graves disease. Time point described: newly diagnosed GD, antithyroid drugs for less than 3 months. PBMC-extracted RNA yielded the TCR library. Building the TCR beta libraries relied on iRepertoire HTBI primers, and CDR3 regions underwent Arm-PCR. TCRdb fed the multiplex PCR reads into MiXCR, producing one record per CDR3 protein. The data contain about 330,000 distinct CDR3 sequences, 15% to 20% of them singletons. This same sample was also taken into another study, of T cells in Graves' hyperthyroidism and ophthalmopathy.

The sequenced sample was peripheral blood mononuclear cells (PBMCs), obtained at new diagnosis, from a patient treated with antithyroid drugs. These receptors all come from a woman between 18 and 29 years old with Graves disease.

On this clonotype itself: This may be a read error, as it is one base from a much larger clone. The J gene is TRBJ1-1, the V gene TRBV2; the D is unclear. Between the trimmed V and J ends, which lost 8 bases and 3 bases, there was a span of 16 bases. This CDR3 is built from 14 residues. CDR1 and CDR2 from the germline V gene are SNHLY and FYNNEI. CDR3 sequence reads: CASGWRLSDTEAFF. CDR3 nucleotide sequence: TGTGCCAGCGGCTGGAGGTTGAGCGACACTGAAGCTTTCTTT. The complete variable domain, with remaining parts taken from reference TRBV2 and TRBJ1-1, reads EPEVTQTPSHQVTQMGQEVILRCVPISNHLYFYWYRQILGQKVEFLVSFYNNEISEKSEIFDDQFSVERPDGSNFTLKIRSTKLEDSAMYFCASGWRLSDTEAFFGQGTRLTVV.

At least ten counts were recorded for this clonotype. The chain couples TRBV2 to TRBJ1-2; D unclear. This CDR3 has 12 residues. Trimming left V 7 bases short and J 4 bases short, with 10 bases between. From germline, CDR1 is SNHLY and CDR2 FYNNEI. DNA of the CDR3: TGTGCCAGCAAAGTCCAGAGCTATGGCTACACCTTC. Residues: CASKVQSYGYTF.

This clonotype was recorded at least ten times. V gene TRBV11-2 combines with J gene TRBJ2-5; D is perhaps TRBD2 (6 bases). The CDR3 is 13 amino acids. Trimming pared 1 base from V and 5 bases from J, leaving 8 bases between. CDR1 and CDR2 from the germline V gene are SGHAT and FQNNGV. The CDR3 is CASSLGEAETQYF. CDR3 sequence (DNA): TGTGCCAGCAGCTTAGGGGAGGCCGAGACCCAGTACTTC.

This clonotype was observed at least ten times. The rearrangement joins TRBV5-5 to TRBJ2-7; 9 bases align to TRBD1. The CDR3 spans 16 residues. Germline V gene data show CDR1 as SGHKS and CDR2 as YYEKEE (reference sequence). V was clipped by 0 bases and J by 2 bases; unmatched bases: 6. CDR3 residues: CASSLGGQGPAYEQYF. The CDR3 bases are TGTGCCAGCAGCTTGGGGGGACAGGGACCAGCCTACGAGCAGTACTTC.

At least ten counts were recorded for this clonotype. A read error may account for a junction end that differs from germline. The V call is TRBV5-1, the J call TRBJ2-3, with TRBD2 matching 7 bases. The CDR3 has 15 amino acids. Germline lookup yields CDR1 SGHRS and CDR2 YFSETQ. As DNA, the CDR3 is TGTGCCAGCAGCTTGCCGGGGGGAAGCACAGATACGCAGTATTTT. Its translation is CASSLPGGSTDTQYF.

This clonotype was detected only a few times. The chain carries TRBV10-3 and TRBJ2-3; 8 bases match TRBD2. J gave up 3 bases and V 2 bases, and 4 bases lay outside the gene matches. This CDR3 contains 15 residues. Germline V gene sequence: CDR1 ENHRY, CDR2 SYGVKD. DNA of the CDR3: TGTGCCATCAGTGAGCCGGGGGGGTTAACAGATACGCAGTATTTT. This codes for CAISEPGGLTDTQYF.

The chain joins TRBV11-2 to TRBJ2-6; 7 bases line up with TRBD1. The CDR3 totals 19 residues. The V gene's germline CDR1 is SGHAT and CDR2 FQNNGV. V lost 4 bases, J lost 2 bases, and 14 bases stayed unmatched. The CDR3 coding sequence is TGTGCCAGCAGCTCCGGGACAGATCAAGAAGTGGCTGGGGCCAACGTCCTGACTTTC. Its translation is CASSSGTDQEVAGANVLTF. Full variable domain (rest looked up from reference TRBV11-2 and TRBJ2-6): EAGVAQSPRYKIIEKRQSVAFWCNPISGHATLYWYQQILGQGPKLLIQFQNNGVVDDSQLPKDRFSAERLKGVDSTLKIQPAKLEDSAVYLCASSSGTDQEVAGANVLTFGAGSRLTVL.

This clonotype was seen repeatedly, ten times or more. The chain uses TRBV10-3 and TRBJ2-6, with a possible D match to TRBD1 (5 bases). V lost 11 bases and J 4 bases, leaving 12 bases between the germline ends. The CDR3 loop spans 13 amino acids. CDR1 is ENHRY, CDR2 SYGVKD, per germline. The CDR3 loop reads CAAQGTGANVLTF. CDR3 DNA: TGTGCCGCGCAGGGTACCGGGGCCAACGTCCTGACTTTC.

The V gene is TRBV27, the J gene TRBJ1-1; unclear D gene. CDR1 is MNHEY, CDR2 SMNVEV, per germline (reference sequence). The CDR3 contains 14 residues. The V end was cut by 2 bases, the J end by 4 bases, with 11 bases between. CDR3 nucleotide sequence: TGTGCCAGCAGTTTAGAGGGAGGTTCCACTGAAGCTTTCTTT. It encodes CASSLEGGSTEAFF.

This clonotype was seen more than once but under ten times. The rearrangement links TRBV6-2 or TRBV6-3 to TRBJ1-5; D remains unclear. The CDR3 spans 12 residues. The germline V gene has CDR1 MNHEY and CDR2 SVGEGT. Trimming shortened V by 11 bases and J by 3 bases, and 11 bases separated the two germline ends. CDR3 nucleotide sequence: TGTGCCGCCGGCAGGATCAATCAGCCCCAGCATTTT. Protein sequence: CAAGRINQPQHF.

This clonotype was seen a few times. The chain is built from TRBV19 and TRBJ1-1; D gene uncertain. Germline values: CDR1 LNHDA, CDR2 SQIVND (reference sequence). The V end lost 8 bases, the J end lost 5 bases, and 6 bases lay between the germline ends. CDR3 length: 10 residues. CDR3 region: CASRETEAFF. CDR3 coding DNA: TGTGCCAGTCGTGAGACTGAAGCTTTCTTT.

This clonotype came up many times. The chain recombines TRBV28 with TRBJ2-2, with 7 bases that match TRBD1. There are 16 residues in the CDR3. Germline V gene lookup returns CDR1 MDHEN and CDR2 SYDVKM. The V and J ends lost 4 bases and 5 bases, in that order; junction bases with no gene match: 10. Here the CDR3 DNA reads TGTGCCAGCAGTTCTAGGGGGCTGCGGAGGACCGGGGAGCTGTTTTTT. Translating it yields CASSSRGLRRTGELFF.

The rearrangement joins TRBV6-1 to TRBJ2-1; 10 bases are shared with TRBD2. The CDR3 consists of 15 residues. J gave up 7 bases and V 5 bases, and 8 bases lay outside the gene matches. CDR1 MNHNS and CDR2 SASEGT come from the germline V gene. In DNA, the CDR3 is TGTGCCAGCAGTACCCTAGCGGGGGCCCGTAATGAGCAGTTCTTC. This encodes CASSTLAGARNEQFF.

About this clonotype itself: The junction does not match germline at one end; this may be a read error. This rearrangement joins TRBV3-1 to TRBJ2-2; the match to TRBD2 covers 8 bases. The CDR3 extends over 14 amino acids. CDR1 and CDR2 (germline): LGHDT, YNNKEL (reference sequence). The chain's CDR3 is CASRQTGGRGELFF. CDR3 sequence (DNA): TGTGCCAGCCGCCAGACGGGGGGGCGAGGGGAGCTGTTTTTT.

V is TRBV19 and J is TRBJ2-1; 10 nucleotides agree with TRBD1. This CDR3 contains 16 residues. Trimming removed 8 bases from V and 4 bases from J; junction bases left unmatched: 11. Germline CDR1 reads LNHDA; CDR2 reads SQIVND (reference sequence). The DNA for the CDR3 is TGTGCCAGTGGTGTACTGGGACAGGGGAGATACAATGAGCAGTTCTTC. As protein: CASGVLGQGRYNEQFF.

This clonotype showed up just a few times. This chain uses TRBV9 with TRBJ1-2, with 7 bases fitting TRBD1. Trimming removed 6 bases from V and 1 base from J; junction bases left unmatched: 9. The germline V gene has CDR1 SGDLS and CDR2 YYNGEE. This CDR3 contains 15 residues. Here the CDR3 reads CASTKGAASNYGYTF. The CDR3 DNA is TGTGCCAGCACCAAGGGGGCAGCTAGTAACTATGGCTACACCTTC.

This clonotype was seen a few times. The rearrangement joins TRBV5-1 to TRBJ2-2, with TRBD1 identical over 7 bases. After removal of 4 bases from V and 2 bases from J, the junction contained 5 bases not matched to a gene. Germline CDR1 and CDR2: SGHRS and YFSETQ. There are 15 residues in the CDR3. CDR3 DNA sequence: TGCGCCAGCAGCGTGAGGGGGCCTAACACCGGGGAGCTGTTTTTT. Protein product: CASSVRGPNTGELFF.

The chain recombines TRBV18 with TRBJ2-3; maybe TRBD2 (5 bases). Germline V gene lookup returns CDR1 KGHSH and CDR2 LQKENI. Trimming left V 2 bases short and J 14 bases short, with 17 bases between. The CDR3 runs 13 residues. CDR3 protein: CASSPSDSRMGYF. CDR3 DNA sequence: TGTGCCAGCTCACCATCGGACTCACGGATGGGGTATTTT.

In this sample, this clonotype turned up many times. V usage is TRBV20-1 and J usage is TRBJ2-2; 12 bases are shared with TRBD2. Germline CDR1 is DFQATT and CDR2 is SNEGSKA (reference sequence). J lost 8 bases, V lost 6 bases, and 7 bases had no gene match. This CDR3 region has 14 residues. In DNA, the CDR3 is TGCAGTGCGCGACTAGCGGGAGAGGTGGGGGAGCTGTTTTTT. Translating gives CSARLAGEVGELFF.

The V gene is TRBV29-1, the J gene TRBJ1-3, with D maybe TRBD1 (6 bases). The CDR3 spans 13 residues. Germline values: CDR1 SQVTM, CDR2 ANQGSEA. V dropped 7 bases and J dropped 2 bases, with 12 bases sitting between them. DNA of the CDR3: TGCAGCGCCCACGAGGGGGCTGGAAACACCATATATTTT. Protein sequence: CSAHEGAGNTIYF.

This clonotype was recorded many times. The chain is built from TRBV11-2 and TRBJ2-3; D gene uncertain. CDR3 length: 15 residues. Looked up from germline, CDR1 is SGHAT and CDR2 is FQNNGV. V was shortened by 1 base and J by 6 bases, with 14 bases between the two germline ends. The CDR3, as DNA: TGTGCCAGCAGCTTAGGGTCATCCGCCGGTGATACGCAGTATTTT. Encoded protein: CASSLGSSAGDTQYF.

This clonotype showed up many times. As DNA, the CDR3 is TGTGCCAGCAGCGGGCTGAGGTCCTACAATGAGCAGTTCTTC. Protein: CASSGLRSYNEQFF. V is TRBV11-2 and J is TRBJ2-1; the D is unclear. Germline V gene sequence: CDR1 SGHAT, CDR2 FQNNGV. V was shortened by 5 bases and J by 1 base, with 9 bases between the two germline ends. The CDR3 is 14 residues long.

Turning to this clonotype: A much larger clonotype is one base distant, so this may be a read error. The J gene is TRBJ2-5, the V gene TRBV6-5; perhaps TRBD1 as D (6 bases). Trimming removed 2 bases at V and 2 bases at J, with 12 bases between. The CDR3 contains 15 residues. The germline V gene encodes CDR1 MNHEY and CDR2 SVGAGI. Here the CDR3 reads CASSYGQLTQETQYF. As DNA, the CDR3 is TGTGCCAGCAGTTACGGACAGTTAACTCAAGAGACCCAGTACTTC.

This clonotype was counted ten times or more. The rearrangement links TRBV7-8 to TRBJ2-2; 13 nucleotides match TRBD2. Germline V gene lookup returns CDR1 SGHVS and CDR2 FQNEAQ. Unmatched junction bases numbered 20, after V lost 4 bases and J lost 9 bases. CDR3 length: 20 residues. Here the CDR3 reads CASSSTHALLRTSGSWELFF. CDR3 in DNA: TGTGCCAGCAGCTCCACACATGCTCTACTACGGACTAGCGGGAGCTGGGAGCTGTTTTTT.

In this sample, this clonotype turned up a few times. The V gene is TRBV7-3, the J gene TRBJ2-1, with 8 bases that match TRBD2. V lost 4 bases, J lost 1 base, and 6 bases stayed unmatched. Germline V CDR1 and CDR2: SGHTA, FQGTGA. The CDR3 has 16 amino acids. The CDR3 nucleotides read TGTGCCAGCAGCTACTTCGGGGGGGCATCCTACAATGAGCAGTTCTTC. Its protein is CASSYFGGASYNEQFF. Full variable domain (remainder filled in from reference TRBV7-3 and TRBJ2-1): GAGVSQTPSNKVTEKGKYVELRCDPISGHTALYWYRQSLGQGPEFLIYFQGTGAADDSGLPNDRFFAVRPEGSVSTLKIQRTERGDSAVYLCASSYFGGASYNEQFFGPGTRLTVL.

Details on this clonotype: Sequence at one end of the junction differs from germline and may be a read error. The V call is TRBV2, the J call TRBJ1-1; D remains unclear. Germline V gene sequence: CDR1 SNHLY, CDR2 FYNNEI. The CDR3 has 14 residues. In DNA form, the CDR3 reads TGTGCCAGCAGTGAAGGTGGTCGGAACACTGAAGCTTCCTTT. This codes for CASSEGGRNTEASF.

This clonotype has ten or more counts. The CDR3: CSARGRTGLYEQYF. CDR3 DNA sequence: TGCAGTGCTAGAGGACGGACAGGGCTTTACGAGCAGTACTTC. V is TRBV20-1 and J is TRBJ2-7; TRBD1 matches 8 bases. This CDR3 is built from 14 residues. The V gene end was trimmed by 1 base and the J gene end by 4 bases; junction bases not matched to a gene: 6. Germline V gene data show CDR1 as DFQATT and CDR2 as SNEGSKA (reference sequence).

This clonotype has a count of ten or more. In DNA, the CDR3 is TGTGCCAGCAGCTTAAGCCATTTTGCAACTAATGAAAAACTGTTTTTT. It specifies CASSLSHFATNEKLFF. The chain joins TRBV7-2 to TRBJ1-4; D call uncertain. Germline assignment: CDR1 SGHTA and CDR2 FQGNSA. V lost 2 bases and J 0 bases, leaving 10 bases between the germline ends. The CDR3 is 16 amino acids.

This clonotype was seen a handful of times. The chain's CDR3 is CANKDREIQETQYF. The CDR3 region has the DNA TGCGCCAATAAGGACAGGGAGATTCAAGAGACCCAGTACTTC. This rearrangement joins TRBV5-1 to TRBJ2-5; the match to TRBD1 covers 8 bases. With 9 bases clipped from V and 2 bases from J, the junction kept 9 bases outside the gene matches. This CDR3 has 14 residues. Germline CDR1 is SGHRS and CDR2 is YFSETQ.